This is a list of T cell receptor beta chains from one sample in a study of vaccination and CD4 T cells after COVID-19. For these TCRs, the target antigens are not known. MiXCR, applied by TCRdb to the PCR reads, yields one record per CDR3 protein. The top ten hold about 20% of the sample, which has several thousand distinct CDR3 sequences, around three fifths seen once. This sample comprised cultured CD4+ T cells from blood, obtained after SARS-CoV-2 vaccination. These TCRs come from a human donor with COVID-19. Each CDR3 is given with its conserved first and last residue. Each record gives: CDR3 length, J gene, V gene, D gene, clone size, CDR3 protein, CDR3 DNA. D genes are given only for firm matches. Rows give clone size only sometimes, using once, few, many, or a class for an expanded clone.

length: 15; J: TRBJ2-3; V: TRBV15; D: -; size: -; CDR3: CATSRAGANTDTQYF; DNA: TGTGCCACCAGCAGAGCAGGGGCTAACACAGATACGCAGTATTTT
length: 16; J: TRBJ2-5; V: TRBV15; D: TRBD2; size: -; CDR3: CATSRDLLASGGTQYF; DNA: TGTGCCACCAGCAGAGATCTCCTAGCTAGCGGTGGGACCCAGTACTTC
length: 14; J: TRBJ1-6; V: TRBV2; D: TRBD1; size: -; CDR3: CASSLRDRDSPLHF; DNA: TGTGCCAGCAGTCTTCGGGACAGGGATTCACCCCTCCACTTT
length: 15; J: TRBJ2-7; V: TRBV20-1; D: -; size: -; CDR3: CSASPAGLPTSGQYF; DNA: TGCAGTGCTAGTCCCGCAGGGTTACCCACTAGTGGGCAGTACTTC
length: 15; J: TRBJ2-5; V: TRBV20-1; D: TRBD2; size: -; CDR3: CSARTSGGPRETQYF; DNA: TGCAGTGCAAGGACTAGCGGGGGGCCCAGAGAGACCCAGTACTTC
length: 17; J: TRBJ2-3; V: TRBV28; D: -; size: -; CDR3: CASTPVKGQGLTDTQYF; DNA: TGCGCCAGCACCCCTGTTAAAGGGCAGGGGCTAACAGATACGCAGTATTTT
length: 14; J: TRBJ1-2; V: TRBV6-1; D: -; size: -; CDR3: CASSATALNYGYTF; DNA: TGTGCCAGCAGTGCGACAGCCTTGAACTATGGCTACACCTTC
length: 16; J: TRBJ2-7; V: TRBV15; D: -; size: -; CDR3: CATSREAAVNLNEQYF; DNA: TGTGCCACCAGCAGAGAGGCCGCGGTGAACCTCAACGAGCAGTACTTC
length: 12; J: TRBJ2-5; V: TRBV11-2; D: -; size: -; CDR3: CASGSTMETQYF; DNA: TGTGCCAGCGGGAGTACCATGGAGACCCAGTACTTC
length: 16; J: TRBJ2-3; V: TRBV20-1; D: -; size: -; CDR3: CSARGALSSGTDTQYF; DNA: TGCAGTGCTAGGGGAGCCCTAAGCTCTGGCACAGATACGCAGTATTTT
length: 15; J: TRBJ2-5; V: TRBV7-9; D: TRBD1; size: -; CDR3: CASSLESRGRETQYF; DNA: TGTGCCAGCAGCTTAGAGAGCAGGGGGCGAGAGACCCAGTACTTC
length: 13; J: TRBJ1-4; V: TRBV19; D: -; size: -; CDR3: CATQGPLREKLFF; DNA: TGTGCCACGCAGGGCCCTTTACGGGAAAAACTGTTTTTT
length: 15; J: TRBJ2-7; V: TRBV27; D: -; size: few; CDR3: CASSFSTGPHYEQYF; DNA: TGTGCCAGCAGTTTCTCGACAGGACCTCACTACGAGCAGTACTTC
length: 14; J: TRBJ1-2; V: TRBV7-9; D: -; size: -; CDR3: CASSKGTGNYGYTF; DNA: TGTGCCAGCAGCAAAGGGACGGGAAACTATGGCTACACCTTC
length: 18; J: TRBJ2-5; V: TRBV7-2; D: TRBD1; size: -; CDR3: CASSLFPRTGGKAETQYF; DNA: TGTGCCAGCAGCTTGTTCCCTAGGACAGGGGGGAAGGCGGAGACCCAGTACTTC
length: 11; J: TRBJ2-1; V: TRBV24-1; D: -; size: -; CDR3: CATSDFNEQFF; DNA: TGTGCCACCAGTGATTTCAATGAGCAGTTCTTC
length: 14; J: TRBJ1-5; V: TRBV6-1; D: -; size: -; CDR3: CASSSGQLNQPQHF; DNA: TGTGCCAGCAGCTCCGGACAGCTCAATCAGCCCCAGCATTTT
length: 15; J: TRBJ2-7; V: TRBV18; D: TRBD1; size: -; CDR3: CASSPPGQGAGEQYF; DNA: TGTGCCAGCTCACCGCCGGGACAGGGGGCGGGGGAGCAGTACTTC
length: 13; J: TRBJ1-6; V: TRBV27; D: -; size: few; CDR3: CASRGSYNSPLHF; DNA: TGTGCCAGCAGGGGCTCCTATAATTCACCCCTCCACTTT
length: 15; J: TRBJ2-1; V: TRBV7-2; D: TRBD2; size: -; CDR3: CASSFSGGANNEQFF; DNA: TGTGCCAGCAGCTTCAGCGGGGGGGCCAACAATGAGCAGTTCTTC
length: 15; J: TRBJ1-5; V: TRBV19; D: -; size: -; CDR3: CASSIIERGNQPQHF; DNA: TGTGCCAGTAGTATAATCGAAAGGGGCAATCAGCCCCAGCATTTT
length: 13; J: TRBJ1-5; V: TRBV19; D: -; size: few; CDR3: CASRTDSNQPQHF; DNA: TGTGCCAGTAGGACCGACAGTAATCAGCCCCAGCATTTT
length: 15; J: TRBJ2-1; V: TRBV2; D: TRBD2; size: -; CDR3: CASSGSGGRGNEQFF; DNA: TGTGCCAGCAGTGGAAGCGGGGGCCGAGGGAATGAGCAGTTCTTC
length: 15; J: TRBJ1-2; V: TRBV29-1; D: TRBD1; size: -; CDR3: CSVETWGQGADGYTF; DNA: TGCAGCGTTGAAACGTGGGGACAGGGGGCGGATGGCTACACCTTC
length: 13; J: TRBJ1-1; V: TRBV5-6; D: -; size: -; CDR3: CASSLFSDTEAFF; DNA: TGTGCCAGCAGCCTGTTTTCCGACACTGAAGCTTTCTTT
length: 12; J: TRBJ1-1; V: TRBV7-9; D: -; size: -; CDR3: CASSSVGIEAFF; DNA: TGTGCCAGCAGCTCCGTGGGGATTGAAGCTTTCTTT
length: 15; J: TRBJ2-7; V: TRBV7-6; D: TRBD1; size: -; CDR3: CASSLLGTGGYEQYF; DNA: TGTGCCAGCAGCTTATTAGGGACAGGGGGCTACGAGCAGTACTTC
length: 14; J: TRBJ1-2; V: TRBV6-5; D: -; size: once; CDR3: CASSYGPKGDGYTF; DNA: TGTGCCAGCAGTTATGGACCGAAAGGGGATGGCTACACCTTC
length: 15; J: TRBJ1-6; V: TRBV12-3/TRBV12-4; D: -; size: -; CDR3: CASSLGGRSGSPLHF; DNA: TGTGCCAGCAGTTTGGGGGGTCGGTCAGGGTCACCCCTCCACTTT
length: 14; J: TRBJ1-1; V: TRBV20-1; D: -; size: few; CDR3: CSAVKVLAYTEAFF; DNA: TGCAGTGCCGTCAAAGTCCTCGCTTACACTGAAGCTTTCTTT
length: 15; J: TRBJ1-1; V: TRBV6-1; D: -; size: once; CDR3: CASSELRAPGAEAFF; DNA: TGTGCCAGCAGTGAACTCCGGGCCCCAGGGGCTGAAGCTTTCTTT
length: 14; J: TRBJ2-7; V: TRBV20-1; D: -; size: -; CDR3: CSASARGANYEQYF; DNA: TGCAGTGCTAGTGCCCGGGGGGCGAACTACGAGCAGTACTTC
length: 15; J: TRBJ2-5; V: TRBV20-1; D: TRBD1; size: -; CDR3: CSARVPVGQQETQYF; DNA: TGCAGTGCTAGAGTCCCTGTGGGACAGCAAGAGACCCAGTACTTC
length: 16; J: TRBJ2-7; V: TRBV21-1; D: -; size: few; CDR3: CASSRRGQGYSYEQYF; DNA: TGTGCCAGCAGCAGGAGGGGACAGGGCTACTCCTACGAGCAGTACTTC
length: 14; J: TRBJ1-2; V: TRBV28; D: -; size: -; CDR3: CASSASSDVYGYTF; DNA: TGTGCCAGCAGTGCCTCCAGTGATGTCTATGGCTACACCTTC
length: 10; J: TRBJ1-1; V: TRBV21-1; D: -; size: -; CDR3: CASSKYEAFF; DNA: TGTGCCAGCAGCAAATATGAAGCTTTCTTT
length: 11; J: TRBJ1-6; V: TRBV7-2; D: -; size: -; CDR3: CASTPGRGLHF; DNA: TGTGCCAGCACCCCGGGGAGGGGGCTCCACTTT
length: 14; J: TRBJ2-5; V: TRBV7-2; D: -; size: few; CDR3: CASSLMGRAETQYF; DNA: TGTGCCAGCAGCTTAATGGGACGGGCAGAGACCCAGTACTTC
length: 17; J: TRBJ2-1; V: TRBV24-1; D: TRBD1; size: -; CDR3: CATSAAPGDRGFDEQFF; DNA: TGTGCCACCAGTGCCGCCCCTGGGGACAGGGGTTTCGATGAGCAGTTCTTC
length: 14; J: TRBJ2-2; V: TRBV6-1; D: -; size: -; CDR3: CASSAGFDTGELFF; DNA: TGTGCCAGCAGCGCGGGATTTGACACCGGGGAGCTGTTTTTT
length: 14; J: TRBJ1-1; V: TRBV28; D: -; size: -; CDR3: CASGYPDRNTEAFF; DNA: TGTGCCAGCGGTTACCCGGACAGGAACACTGAAGCTTTCTTT
length: 14; J: TRBJ1-1; V: TRBV20-1; D: -; size: -; CDR3: CSARQGGMNTEAFF; DNA: TGCAGTGCTAGACAGGGTGGTATGAACACTGAAGCTTTCTTT
length: 17; J: TRBJ1-2; V: TRBV27; D: TRBD1; size: -; CDR3: CTSTKSGDGTANYGYTF; DNA: TGTACCAGCACCAAATCCGGGGACGGGACAGCTAACTATGGCTACACCTTC
length: 12; J: TRBJ2-5; V: TRBV11-2; D: -; size: -; CDR3: CASSFSSETQYF; DNA: TGTGCCAGCAGCTTCAGTTCAGAGACCCAGTACTTC
length: 12; J: TRBJ1-1; V: TRBV12-3/TRBV12-4; D: -; size: once; CDR3: CASEGVGTEAFF; DNA: TGTGCCAGCGAGGGAGTTGGAACTGAAGCTTTCTTT
length: 15; J: TRBJ1-1; V: TRBV27; D: -; size: -; CDR3: CASSGDRYLSTEAFF; DNA: TGTGCCAGCAGTGGCGACAGATATTTGAGCACTGAAGCTTTCTTT
length: 16; J: TRBJ2-5; V: TRBV7-6; D: TRBD2; size: medium-sized; CDR3: CASSKSERGGRETQYF; DNA: TGTGCCAGCAGCAAGAGCGAGCGGGGGGGCCGGGAGACCCAGTACTTC
length: 14; J: TRBJ1-5; V: TRBV5-8; D: -; size: once; CDR3: CASSLVGSNQPQHF; DNA: TGTGCCAGCAGCTTGGTGGGTAGCAATCAGCCCCAGCATTTT
length: 17; J: TRBJ2-2; V: TRBV24-1; D: TRBD1; size: -; CDR3: CATSDRPGTGVTGELFF; DNA: TGTGCCACCAGTGATCGTCCAGGGACAGGGGTGACCGGGGAGCTGTTTTTT
length: 16; J: TRBJ2-3; V: TRBV4-1; D: -; size: -; CDR3: CASSQLLERSTDTQYF; DNA: TGCGCCAGCAGCCAACTTTTAGAGAGGAGCACAGATACGCAGTATTTT
length: 16; J: TRBJ1-1; V: TRBV5-5; D: -; size: -; CDR3: CASSLRPTSGNTEAFF; DNA: TGTGCCAGCAGCTTGCGGCCTACCAGCGGGAACACTGAAGCTTTCTTT
length: 13; J: TRBJ2-2; V: TRBV20-1; D: TRBD2; size: -; CDR3: CSAIREGAGELFF; DNA: TGCAGTGCTATACGGGAGGGGGCCGGGGAGCTGTTTTTT
length: 15; J: TRBJ2-7; V: TRBV20-1; D: TRBD2; size: -; CDR3: CSATPVGLLRGEQYF; DNA: TGCAGTGCCACACCGGTGGGGCTCCTGCGGGGGGAGCAGTACTTC
length: 14; J: TRBJ1-2; V: TRBV20-1; D: -; size: -; CDR3: CSAGDLHVNYGYTF; DNA: TGCAGTGCTGGAGACCTTCATGTTAACTATGGCTACACCTTC
length: 13; J: TRBJ1-5; V: TRBV20-1; D: -; size: -; CDR3: CSARDGFLDPQHF; DNA: TGCAGTGCTAGAGATGGGTTCCTCGATCCCCAGCATTTT